A selection of T cell receptor beta chains follows, all from one sample in a study of blood T cell repertoires in COVID-19. Measured with immunoSEQ multiplex PCR; TCRdb has only the in-frame clones, and not every one. The sample has approximately 25,000 clones; over 80% are singletons. Sequences were obtained from peripheral blood. The receptors were sampled from a woman at least 80 years old with acute or convalescent COVID-19. Both conserved end residues are trimmed from each CDR3. A D gene is named only where the DNA matches it firmly. Clone size is given for some rows only: seen once, a few or many times, or a class if the clone is expanded.

J gene: TRBJ1-2
D gene: .
V gene: TRBV14
clone size: .
CDR3 protein: ASSAGRLDGYT

J gene: TRBJ2-7
D gene: TRBD2
V gene: TRBV4-1
clone size: once
CDR3 protein: ASSQDLAGERYEQY

J gene: TRBJ1-3
D gene: TRBD1
V gene: TRBV30
clone size: .
CDR3 protein: AWNGQEGNTIY

J gene: TRBJ1-2
D gene: .
V gene: TRBV12-2
clone size: .
CDR3 protein: ASRLALQGGYT

J gene: TRBJ1-1
D gene: .
V gene: TRBV20-1
clone size: few
CDR3 protein: SASGGNTEAF

J gene: TRBJ2-1
D gene: TRBD2
V gene: TRBV5-1
clone size: .
CDR3 protein: ASSFVTSGSGNEQF

J gene: TRBJ1-2
D gene: .
V gene: TRBV5-1
clone size: once
CDR3 protein: ASTPLTGGRSYGYT

J gene: TRBJ2-7
D gene: TRBD1
V gene: TRBV11-2
clone size: .
CDR3 protein: ASSLTGQGLYEQY

J gene: TRBJ1-1
D gene: .
V gene: TRBV18
clone size: .
CDR3 protein: ASSPMSDTEAF

J gene: TRBJ1-1
D gene: TRBD1
V gene: TRBV3-1/TRBV3-2
clone size: .
CDR3 protein: ASSLGTVNTEAF

J gene: TRBJ2-7
D gene: .
V gene: TRBV14
clone size: .
CDR3 protein: ASSQDTRAEQY

J gene: TRBJ1-2
D gene: .
V gene: TRBV12-2
clone size: .
CDR3 protein: ASRLALGYT

J gene: TRBJ1-5
D gene: TRBD1
V gene: TRBV28
clone size: .
CDR3 protein: ASSPQGKAQPQH

J gene: TRBJ1-1
D gene: TRBD1
V gene: TRBV19
clone size: .
CDR3 protein: ASSTDRVNTEAF

J gene: TRBJ2-1
D gene: .
V gene: TRBV24-1
clone size: .
CDR3 protein: ATSDPGEPYNEQF